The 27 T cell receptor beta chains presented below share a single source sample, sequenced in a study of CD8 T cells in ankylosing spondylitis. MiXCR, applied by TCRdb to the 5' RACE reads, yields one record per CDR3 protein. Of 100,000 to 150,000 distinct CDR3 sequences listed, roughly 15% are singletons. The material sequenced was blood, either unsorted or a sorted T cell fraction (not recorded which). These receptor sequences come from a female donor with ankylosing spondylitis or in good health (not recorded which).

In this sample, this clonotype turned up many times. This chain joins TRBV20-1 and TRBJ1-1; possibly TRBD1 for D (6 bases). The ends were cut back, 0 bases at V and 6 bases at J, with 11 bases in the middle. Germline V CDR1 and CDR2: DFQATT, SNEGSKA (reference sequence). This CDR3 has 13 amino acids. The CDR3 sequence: CSAREQGRAEAFF. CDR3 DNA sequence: TGCAGTGCTAGAGAACAGGGAAGGGCTGAAGCTTTCTTT.

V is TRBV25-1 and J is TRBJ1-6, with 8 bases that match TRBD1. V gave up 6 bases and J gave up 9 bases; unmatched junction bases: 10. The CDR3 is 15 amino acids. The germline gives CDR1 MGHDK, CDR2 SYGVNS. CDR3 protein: CASSLSQGARSPLHF. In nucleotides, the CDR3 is TGTGCCAGCAGCCTATCTCAGGGGGCTCGTTCACCCCTCCACTTT.

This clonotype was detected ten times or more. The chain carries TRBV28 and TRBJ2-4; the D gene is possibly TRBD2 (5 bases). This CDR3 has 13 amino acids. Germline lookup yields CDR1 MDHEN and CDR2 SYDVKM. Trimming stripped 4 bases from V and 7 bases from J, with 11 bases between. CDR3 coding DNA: TGTGCCAGCAGTTCCGTCGGCGGGAACATTCAGTACTTC. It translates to CASSSVGGNIQYF.

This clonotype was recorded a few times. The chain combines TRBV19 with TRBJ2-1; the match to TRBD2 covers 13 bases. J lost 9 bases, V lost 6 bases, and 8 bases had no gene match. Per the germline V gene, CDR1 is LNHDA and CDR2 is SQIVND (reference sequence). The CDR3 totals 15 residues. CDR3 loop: CASSITSGGATEQFF. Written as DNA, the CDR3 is TGTGCCAGTAGCATAACTAGCGGGGGGGCCACTGAGCAGTTCTTC. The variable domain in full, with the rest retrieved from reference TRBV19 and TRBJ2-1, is DGGITQSPKYLFRKEGQNVTLSCEQNLNHDAMYWYRQDPGQGLRLIYYSQIVNDFQKGDIAEGYSVSREKKESFPLTVTSAQKNPTAFYLCASSITSGGATEQFFGPGTRLTVL.

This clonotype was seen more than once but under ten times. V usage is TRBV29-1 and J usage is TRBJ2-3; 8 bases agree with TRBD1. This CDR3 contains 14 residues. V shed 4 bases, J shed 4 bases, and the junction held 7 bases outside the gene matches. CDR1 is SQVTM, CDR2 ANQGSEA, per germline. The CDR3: CSVAVRGPSDTQYF. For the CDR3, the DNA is TGCAGCGTTGCTGTCAGGGGGCCGTCAGATACGCAGTATTTT.

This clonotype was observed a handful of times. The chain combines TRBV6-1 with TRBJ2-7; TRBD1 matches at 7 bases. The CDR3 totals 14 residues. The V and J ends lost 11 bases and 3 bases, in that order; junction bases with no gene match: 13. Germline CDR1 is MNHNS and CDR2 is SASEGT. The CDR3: CASGFTGVNYEQYF. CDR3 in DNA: TGTGCCTCGGGATTCACAGGGGTAAACTACGAGCAGTACTTC.

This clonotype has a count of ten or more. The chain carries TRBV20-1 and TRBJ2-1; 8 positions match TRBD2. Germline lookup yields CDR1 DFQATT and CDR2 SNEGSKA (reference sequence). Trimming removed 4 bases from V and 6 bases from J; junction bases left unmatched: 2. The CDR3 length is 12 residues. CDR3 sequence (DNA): TGCAGTGCTATAACTAGCGGCAATGAGCAGTTCTTC. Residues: CSAITSGNEQFF.

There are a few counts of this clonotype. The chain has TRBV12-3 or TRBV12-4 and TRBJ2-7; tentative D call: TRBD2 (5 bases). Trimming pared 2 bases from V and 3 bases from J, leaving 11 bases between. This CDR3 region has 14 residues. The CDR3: CASSLWTSLYEQYF. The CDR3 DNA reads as TGTGCCAGCAGTTTATGGACTTCTCTCTACGAGCAGTACTTC.

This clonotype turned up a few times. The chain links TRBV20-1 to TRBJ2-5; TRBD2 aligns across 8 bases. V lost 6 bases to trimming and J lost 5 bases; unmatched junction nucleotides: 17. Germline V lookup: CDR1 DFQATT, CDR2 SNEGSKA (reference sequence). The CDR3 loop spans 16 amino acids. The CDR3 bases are TGCAGTGCCGAAAGGGGTTTCGGGGGGGCCATGGAGACCCAGTACTTC. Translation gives CSAERGFGGAMETQYF.

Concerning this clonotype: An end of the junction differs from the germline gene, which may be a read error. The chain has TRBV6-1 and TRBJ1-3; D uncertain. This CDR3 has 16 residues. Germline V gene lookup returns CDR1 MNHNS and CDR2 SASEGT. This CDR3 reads CASSPDRASSGNTVYF. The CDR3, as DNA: TGTGCCAGCAGTCCGGACCGGGCGAGCTCTGGAAACACCGTATATTTT.

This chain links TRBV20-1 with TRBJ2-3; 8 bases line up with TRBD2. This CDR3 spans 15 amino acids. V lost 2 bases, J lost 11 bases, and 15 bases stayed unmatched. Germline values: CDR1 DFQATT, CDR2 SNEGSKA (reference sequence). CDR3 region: CSARRSSGPLDGQYF. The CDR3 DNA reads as TGCAGTGCTAGACGGTCTAGCGGGCCGCTTGATGGGCAGTATTTT.

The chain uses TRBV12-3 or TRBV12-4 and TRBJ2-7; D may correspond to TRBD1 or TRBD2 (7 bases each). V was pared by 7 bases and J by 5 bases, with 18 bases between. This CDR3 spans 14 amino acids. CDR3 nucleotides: TGTGCCAGCACCAGGGGGGGGCGCCGACACGAGCAGTACTTC. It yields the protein CASTRGGRRHEQYF.

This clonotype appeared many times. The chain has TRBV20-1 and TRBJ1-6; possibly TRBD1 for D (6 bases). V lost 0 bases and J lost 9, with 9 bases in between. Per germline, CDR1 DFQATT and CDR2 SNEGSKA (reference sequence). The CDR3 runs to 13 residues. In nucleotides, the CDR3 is TGCAGTGCTAGAGAACAGGGTGTTTCACCCCTCCACTTT. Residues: CSAREQGVSPLHF.

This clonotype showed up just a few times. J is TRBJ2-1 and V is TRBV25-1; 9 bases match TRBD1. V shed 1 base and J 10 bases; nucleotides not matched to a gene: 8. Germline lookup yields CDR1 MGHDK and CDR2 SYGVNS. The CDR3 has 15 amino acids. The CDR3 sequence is CASSESGTGRFEQFF. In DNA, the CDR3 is TGTGCCAGCAGTGAATCAGGGACAGGGAGGTTCGAGCAGTTCTTC.

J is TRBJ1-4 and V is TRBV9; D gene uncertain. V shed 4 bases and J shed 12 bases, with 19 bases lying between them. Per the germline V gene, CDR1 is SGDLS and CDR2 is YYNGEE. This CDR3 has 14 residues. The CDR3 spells CASSPPRPPLQLFF. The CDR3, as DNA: TGTGCCAGCAGCCCTCCGCGCCCTCCCCTCCAACTGTTTTTT.

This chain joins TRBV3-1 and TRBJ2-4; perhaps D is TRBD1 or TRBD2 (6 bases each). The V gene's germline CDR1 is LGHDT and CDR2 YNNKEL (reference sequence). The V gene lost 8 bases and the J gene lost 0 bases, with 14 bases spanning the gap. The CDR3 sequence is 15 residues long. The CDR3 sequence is CASSLGGLAKNIQYF. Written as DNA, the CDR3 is TGTGCCAGCTCCTTGGGGGGCCTAGCCAAAAACATTCAGTACTTC.

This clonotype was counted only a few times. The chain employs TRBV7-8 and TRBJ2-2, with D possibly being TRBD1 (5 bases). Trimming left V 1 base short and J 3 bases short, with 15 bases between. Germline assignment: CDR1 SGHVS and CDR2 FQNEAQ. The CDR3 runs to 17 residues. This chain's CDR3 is CASSLVQARVHTGELFF. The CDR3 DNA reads TGTGCCAGCAGCTTAGTCCAGGCCAGGGTCCACACCGGGGAGCTGTTTTTT.

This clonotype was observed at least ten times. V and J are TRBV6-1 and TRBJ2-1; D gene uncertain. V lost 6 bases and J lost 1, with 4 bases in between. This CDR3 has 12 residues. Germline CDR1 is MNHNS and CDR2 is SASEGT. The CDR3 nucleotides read TGTGCCAGCAGGAAATCCTACAATGAGCAGTTCTTC. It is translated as CASRKSYNEQFF.

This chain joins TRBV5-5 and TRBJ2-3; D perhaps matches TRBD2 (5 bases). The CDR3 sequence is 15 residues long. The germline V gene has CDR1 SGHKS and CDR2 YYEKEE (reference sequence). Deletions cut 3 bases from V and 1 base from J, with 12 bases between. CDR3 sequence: CASSSLASRTDTQYF. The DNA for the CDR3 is TGTGCCAGCAGCTCCCTAGCATCCCGCACAGATACGCAGTATTTT.

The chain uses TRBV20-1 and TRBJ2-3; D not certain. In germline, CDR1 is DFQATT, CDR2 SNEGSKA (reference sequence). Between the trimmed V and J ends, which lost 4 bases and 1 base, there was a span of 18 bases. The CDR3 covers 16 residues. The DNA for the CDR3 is TGCAGTGCTATGTCTCCTAGGACCGCTGGCACAGATACGCAGTATTTT. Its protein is CSAMSPRTAGTDTQYF.

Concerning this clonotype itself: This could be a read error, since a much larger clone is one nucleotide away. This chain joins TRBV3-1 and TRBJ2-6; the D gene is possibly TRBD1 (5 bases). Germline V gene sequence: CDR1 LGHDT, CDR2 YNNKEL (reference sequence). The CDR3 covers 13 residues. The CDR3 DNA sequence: TGTGCCGGCAGGGTGTCTGGGGCCAACGTCCTGACTTTC. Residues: CAGRVSGANVLTF.

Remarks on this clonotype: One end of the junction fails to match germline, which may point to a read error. As DNA, the CDR3 is TGTGCCAGCAGCTTAGACGGGGGCGAACAGCCCCAGCATTTT. Residues: CASSLDGGEQPQHF. V is TRBV12-3 or TRBV12-4 and J is TRBJ1-5, with a possible D match to TRBD1 (6 bases). CDR3 length: 14 amino acids.

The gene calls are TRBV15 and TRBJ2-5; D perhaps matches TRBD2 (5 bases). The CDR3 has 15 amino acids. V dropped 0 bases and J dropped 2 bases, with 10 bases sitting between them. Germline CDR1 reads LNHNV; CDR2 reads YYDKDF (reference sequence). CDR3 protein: CATSRDRGRQETQYF. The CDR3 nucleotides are TGTGCCACCAGCAGAGATCGGGGAAGACAAGAGACCCAGTACTTC.

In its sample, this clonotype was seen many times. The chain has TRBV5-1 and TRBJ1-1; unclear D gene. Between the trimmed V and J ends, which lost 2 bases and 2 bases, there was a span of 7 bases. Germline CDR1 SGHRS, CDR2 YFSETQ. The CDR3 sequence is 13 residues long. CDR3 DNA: TGCGCCAGCAGCTTCGACATTAACACTGAAGCTTTCTTT. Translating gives CASSFDINTEAFF. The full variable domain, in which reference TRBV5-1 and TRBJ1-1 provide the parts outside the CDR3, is KAGVTQTPRYLIKTRGQQVTLSCSPISGHRSVSWYQQTPGQGLQFLFEYFSETQRNKGNFPGRFSGRQFSNSRSEMNVSTLELGDSALYLCASSFDINTEAFFGQGTRLTVV.

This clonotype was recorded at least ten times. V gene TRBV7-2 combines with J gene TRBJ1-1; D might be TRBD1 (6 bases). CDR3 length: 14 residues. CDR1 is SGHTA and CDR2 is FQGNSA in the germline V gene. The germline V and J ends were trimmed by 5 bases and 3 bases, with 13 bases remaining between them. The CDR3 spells CASSPRQVYTEAFF. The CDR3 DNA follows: TGTGCCAGCAGCCCCCGACAGGTGTACACTGAAGCTTTCTTT.

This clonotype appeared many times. Here the CDR3 DNA reads TGTGCCAGCGAAGACAGGGTGGCAGATACGCAGTATTTT. Amino acids: CASEDRVADTQYF. The rearrangement joins TRBV12-3 or TRBV12-4 to TRBJ2-3, with 7 positions matching TRBD1. The CDR3 spans 13 residues. V shed 8 bases and J 4 bases; nucleotides not matched to a gene: 6.

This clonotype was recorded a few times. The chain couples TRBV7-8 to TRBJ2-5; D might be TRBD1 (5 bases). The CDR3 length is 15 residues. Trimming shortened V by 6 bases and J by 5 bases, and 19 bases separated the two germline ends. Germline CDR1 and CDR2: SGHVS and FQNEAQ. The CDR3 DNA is TGTGCCAGCAGTCGATTCGGCCAGGGTTTGGAGACCCAGTACTTC. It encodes CASSRFGQGLETQYF.